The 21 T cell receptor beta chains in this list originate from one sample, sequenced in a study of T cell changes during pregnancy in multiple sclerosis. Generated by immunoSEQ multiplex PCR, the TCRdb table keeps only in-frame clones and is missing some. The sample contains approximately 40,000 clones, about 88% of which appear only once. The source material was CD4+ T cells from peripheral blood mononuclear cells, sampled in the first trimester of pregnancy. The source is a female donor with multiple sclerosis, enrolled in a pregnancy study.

The CDR3 DNA sequence: TGTGCCAGCTCACCACAGGGGATGAACACTGAAGCTTTCTTT. Translated, it gives CASSPQGMNTEAFF. The rearrangement uses TRBV18 and TRBJ1-1, with D tentatively TRBD1 (5 bases). Germline loops: CDR1 KGHSH, CDR2 LQKENI. The CDR3 extends over 14 amino acids. Trimming cost V 1 base and J 0 bases, with 6 bases left between them.

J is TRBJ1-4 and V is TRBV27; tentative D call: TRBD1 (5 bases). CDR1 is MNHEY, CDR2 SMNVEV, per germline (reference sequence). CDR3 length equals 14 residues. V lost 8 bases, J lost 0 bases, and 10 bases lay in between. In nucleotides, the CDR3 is TGTGCCAGCCAGGGTCTTGCAACTAATGAAAAACTGTTTTTT. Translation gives CASQGLATNEKLFF.

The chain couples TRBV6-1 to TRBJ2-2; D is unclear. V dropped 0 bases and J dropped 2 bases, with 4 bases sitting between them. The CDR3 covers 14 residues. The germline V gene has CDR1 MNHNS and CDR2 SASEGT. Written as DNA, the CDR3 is TGTGCCAGCAGTGAAGCCTTCAACACCGGGGAGCTGTTTTTT. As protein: CASSEAFNTGELFF.

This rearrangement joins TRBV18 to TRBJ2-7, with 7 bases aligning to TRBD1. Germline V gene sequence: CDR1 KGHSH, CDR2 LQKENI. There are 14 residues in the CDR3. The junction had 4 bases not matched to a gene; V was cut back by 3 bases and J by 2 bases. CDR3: CASSPDRDTYEQYF. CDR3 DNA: TGTGCCAGCTCACCCGACAGGGATACCTACGAGCAGTACTTC.

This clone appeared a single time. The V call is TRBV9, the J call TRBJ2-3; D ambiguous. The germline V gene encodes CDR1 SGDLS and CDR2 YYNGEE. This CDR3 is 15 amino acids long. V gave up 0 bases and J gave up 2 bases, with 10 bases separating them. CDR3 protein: CASSVAPQHTDTQYF. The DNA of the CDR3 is TGTGCCAGCAGCGTAGCCCCACAGCACACAGATACGCAGTATTTT.

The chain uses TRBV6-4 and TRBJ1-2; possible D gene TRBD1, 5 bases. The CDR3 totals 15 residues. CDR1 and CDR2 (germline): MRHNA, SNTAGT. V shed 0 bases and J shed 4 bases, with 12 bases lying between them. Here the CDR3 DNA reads TGTGCCAGCAGTGACTCCCCTCAGGGTGTCTATGGCTACACCTTC. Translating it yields CASSDSPQGVYGYTF.

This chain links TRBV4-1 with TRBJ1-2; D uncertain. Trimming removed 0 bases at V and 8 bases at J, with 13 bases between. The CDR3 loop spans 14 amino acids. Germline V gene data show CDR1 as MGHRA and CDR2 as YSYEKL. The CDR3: CASSQEASRRGYTF. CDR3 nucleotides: TGCGCCAGCAGCCAAGAAGCCAGCCGGAGGGGCTACACCTTC.

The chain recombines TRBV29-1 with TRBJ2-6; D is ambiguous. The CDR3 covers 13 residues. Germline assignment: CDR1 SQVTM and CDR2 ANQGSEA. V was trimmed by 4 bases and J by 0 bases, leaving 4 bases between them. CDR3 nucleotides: TGCAGCGTTGTAAACTCTGGGGCCAACGTCCTGACTTTC. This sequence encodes CSVVNSGANVLTF.

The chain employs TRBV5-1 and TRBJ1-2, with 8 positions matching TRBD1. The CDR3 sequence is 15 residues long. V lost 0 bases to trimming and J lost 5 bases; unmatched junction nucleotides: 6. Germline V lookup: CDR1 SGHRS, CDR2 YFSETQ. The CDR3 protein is CASSLAETGAYGYTF. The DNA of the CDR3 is TGCGCCAGCAGCTTGGCCGAGACAGGGGCTTATGGCTACACCTTC.

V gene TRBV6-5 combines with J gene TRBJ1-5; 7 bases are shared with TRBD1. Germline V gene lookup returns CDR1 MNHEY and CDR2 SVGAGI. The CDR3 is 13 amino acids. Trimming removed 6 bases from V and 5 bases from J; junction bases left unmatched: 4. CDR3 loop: CASRRDSYQPQHF. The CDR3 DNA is TGTGCCAGCAGGAGGGACAGCTATCAGCCCCAGCATTTT.

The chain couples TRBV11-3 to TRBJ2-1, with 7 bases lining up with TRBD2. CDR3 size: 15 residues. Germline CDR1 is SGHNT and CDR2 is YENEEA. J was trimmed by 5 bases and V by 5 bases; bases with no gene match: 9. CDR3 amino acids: CASSLNGGGNNEQFF. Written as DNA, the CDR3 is TGTGCCAGCAGCCTCAACGGCGGGGGAAACAATGAGCAGTTCTTC.

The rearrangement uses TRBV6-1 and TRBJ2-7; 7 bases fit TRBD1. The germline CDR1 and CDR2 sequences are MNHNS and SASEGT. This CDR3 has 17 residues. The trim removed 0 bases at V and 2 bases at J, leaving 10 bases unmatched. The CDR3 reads CASSEALTGQTPYEQYF. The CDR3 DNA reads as TGTGCCAGCAGTGAAGCGCTTACGGGACAGACCCCCTACGAGCAGTACTTC.

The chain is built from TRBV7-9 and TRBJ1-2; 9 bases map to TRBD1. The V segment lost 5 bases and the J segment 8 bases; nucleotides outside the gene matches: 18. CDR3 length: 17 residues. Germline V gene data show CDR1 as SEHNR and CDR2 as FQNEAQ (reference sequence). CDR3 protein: CASSQDPGQGKDLGYTF. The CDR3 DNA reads TGTGCCAGCAGCCAAGATCCGGGACAGGGAAAAGATTTAGGCTACACCTTC. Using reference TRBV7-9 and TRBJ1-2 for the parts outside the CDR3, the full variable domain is DTGVSQNPRHKITKRGQNVTFRCDPISEHNRLYWYRQTLGQGPEFLTYFQNEAQLEKSRLLSDRFSAERPKGSFSTLEIQRTEQGDSAMYLCASSQDPGQGKDLGYTFGSGTRLTVV.

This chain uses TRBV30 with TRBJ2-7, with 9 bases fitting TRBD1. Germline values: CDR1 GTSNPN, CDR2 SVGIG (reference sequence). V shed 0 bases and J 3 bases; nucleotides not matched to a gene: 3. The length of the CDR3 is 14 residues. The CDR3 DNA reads TGTGCCTGGAGTGTACAGGGGGCAGACTACGAGCAGTACTTC. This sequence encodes CAWSVQGADYEQYF.

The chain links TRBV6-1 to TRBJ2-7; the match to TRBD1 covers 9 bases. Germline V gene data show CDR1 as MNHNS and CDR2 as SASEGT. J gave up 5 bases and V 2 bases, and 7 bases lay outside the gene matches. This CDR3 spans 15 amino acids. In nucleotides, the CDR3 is TGTGCCAGCAGTGAACTCTGGGGACAGGGTCACGAGCAGTACTTC. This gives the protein CASSELWGQGHEQYF.

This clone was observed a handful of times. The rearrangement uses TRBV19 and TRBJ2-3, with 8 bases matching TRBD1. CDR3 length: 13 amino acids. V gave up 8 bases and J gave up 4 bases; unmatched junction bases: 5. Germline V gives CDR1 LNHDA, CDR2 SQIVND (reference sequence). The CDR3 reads CASAGTGADTQYF. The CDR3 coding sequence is TGTGCCAGTGCCGGGACAGGAGCAGATACGCAGTATTTT.

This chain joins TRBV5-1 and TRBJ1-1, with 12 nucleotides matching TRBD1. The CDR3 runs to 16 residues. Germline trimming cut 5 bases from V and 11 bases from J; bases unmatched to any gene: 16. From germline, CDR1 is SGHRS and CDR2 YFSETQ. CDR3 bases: TGCGCCAGCAGTTTGACCCCGGGACAGGGGGCAGGGGACGCTTTCTTT. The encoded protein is CASSLTPGQGAGDAFF.

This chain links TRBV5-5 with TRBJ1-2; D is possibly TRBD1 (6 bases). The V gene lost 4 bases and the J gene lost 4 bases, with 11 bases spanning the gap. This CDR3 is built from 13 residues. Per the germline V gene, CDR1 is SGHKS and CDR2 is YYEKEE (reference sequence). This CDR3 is CASSAQGFYGYTF. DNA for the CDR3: TGTGCCAGCAGCGCGCAGGGGTTCTATGGCTACACCTTC.

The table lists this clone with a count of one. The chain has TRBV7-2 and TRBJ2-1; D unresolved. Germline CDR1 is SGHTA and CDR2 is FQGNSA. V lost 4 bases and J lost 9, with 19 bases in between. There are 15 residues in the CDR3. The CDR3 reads CASSSYLQSDREQFF. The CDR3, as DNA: TGTGCCAGCAGCTCATACTTACAAAGCGATCGTGAGCAGTTCTTC.

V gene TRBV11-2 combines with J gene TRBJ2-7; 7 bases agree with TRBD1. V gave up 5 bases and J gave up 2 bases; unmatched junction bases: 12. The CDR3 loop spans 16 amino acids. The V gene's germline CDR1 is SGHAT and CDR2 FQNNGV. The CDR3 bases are TGTGCCAGCAGCCCTCTTGCTAGACAGGGACCCTACGAGCAGTACTTC. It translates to CASSPLARQGPYEQYF.

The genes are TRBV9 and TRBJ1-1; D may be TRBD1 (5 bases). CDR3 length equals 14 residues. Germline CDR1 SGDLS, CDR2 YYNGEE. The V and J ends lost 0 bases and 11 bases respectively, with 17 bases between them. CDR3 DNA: TGTGCCAGCAGCGTAGAGCGGGACTGGGGTGGGGCTTTCTTT. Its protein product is CASSVERDWGGAFF. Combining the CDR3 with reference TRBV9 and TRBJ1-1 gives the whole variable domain DSGVTQTPKHLITATGQRVTLRCSPRSGDLSVYWYQQSLDQGLQFLIQYYNGEERAKGNILERFSAQQFPDLHSELNLSSLELGDSALYFCASSVERDWGGAFFGQGTRLTVV.